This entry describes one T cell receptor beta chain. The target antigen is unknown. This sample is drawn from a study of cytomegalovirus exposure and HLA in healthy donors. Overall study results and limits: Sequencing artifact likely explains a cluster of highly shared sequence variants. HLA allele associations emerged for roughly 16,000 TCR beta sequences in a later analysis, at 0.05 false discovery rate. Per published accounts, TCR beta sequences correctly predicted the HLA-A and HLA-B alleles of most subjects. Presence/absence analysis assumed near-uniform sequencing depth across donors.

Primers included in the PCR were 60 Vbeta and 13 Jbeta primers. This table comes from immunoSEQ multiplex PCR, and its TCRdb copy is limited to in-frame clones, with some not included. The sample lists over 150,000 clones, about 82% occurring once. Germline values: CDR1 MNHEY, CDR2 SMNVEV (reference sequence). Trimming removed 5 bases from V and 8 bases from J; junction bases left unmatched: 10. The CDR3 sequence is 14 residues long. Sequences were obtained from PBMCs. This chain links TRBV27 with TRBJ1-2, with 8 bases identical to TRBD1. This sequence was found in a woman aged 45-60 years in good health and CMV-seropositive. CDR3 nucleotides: TGTGCCAGCAGTCTCCTCGGACAGGGAGAAGGCTACACCTTC. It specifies CASSLLGQGEGYTF.